This T cell receptor beta chain was identified in a study of T cells in Graves' hyperthyroidism and ophthalmopathy. Overall study context: Prior to any treatment, at the point of initial diagnosis, peripheral blood was collected.

Authors of the study amplified TCR beta CDR3 regions from RNA transcripts. The TCR CDR3 first-round RT-PCR relied on the HTBI primer set. TCRdb redid the calling of the multiplex PCR reads with MiXCR, one entry per CDR3 protein. The sample gives over 500,000 distinct CDR3 sequences, approximately 17% of which show up once; roughly a sixth is in the top ten. This clonotype was counted between two and nine times. Its target is not known. Study-wide results and caveats: Expanded thyroid clonotypes (above 0.001) were mostly also found in blood. Progression to ophthalmopathy was predicted a median of approximately 6.4 months early.

With duration under 3 months, ophthalmopathy was active: Clinical Activity Score at least 3, NOSPECS at least 4. V was trimmed by 2 bases and J by 7 bases, leaving 11 bases between them. CDR1 and CDR2 from the germline V gene are ENHRY and SYGVKD. This CDR3 comprises 13 residues. The receptor was derived from a woman under 30 with Graves' ophthalmopathy. The sequenced material came from blood. This chain connects TRBV10-3 to TRBJ2-5, with D perhaps matching TRBD2 (6 bases). CDR3 in DNA: TGTGCCATCAGTGAGCCGGGGGAGCGGACCCAGTACTTC. It encodes CAISEPGERTQYF.